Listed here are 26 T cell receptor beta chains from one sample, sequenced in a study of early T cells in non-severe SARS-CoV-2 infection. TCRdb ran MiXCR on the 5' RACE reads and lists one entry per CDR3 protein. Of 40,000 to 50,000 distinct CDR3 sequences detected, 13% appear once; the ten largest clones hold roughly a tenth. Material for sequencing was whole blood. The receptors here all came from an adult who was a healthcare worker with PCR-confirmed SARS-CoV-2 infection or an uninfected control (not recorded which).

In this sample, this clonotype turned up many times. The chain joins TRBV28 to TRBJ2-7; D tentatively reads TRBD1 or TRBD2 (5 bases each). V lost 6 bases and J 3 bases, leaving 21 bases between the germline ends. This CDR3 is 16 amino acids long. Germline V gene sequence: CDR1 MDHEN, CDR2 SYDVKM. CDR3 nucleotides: TGTGCCAGCAGCAGTTCCGGGACCGTCGAACACTACGAGCAGTACTTC. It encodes CASSSSGTVEHYEQYF.

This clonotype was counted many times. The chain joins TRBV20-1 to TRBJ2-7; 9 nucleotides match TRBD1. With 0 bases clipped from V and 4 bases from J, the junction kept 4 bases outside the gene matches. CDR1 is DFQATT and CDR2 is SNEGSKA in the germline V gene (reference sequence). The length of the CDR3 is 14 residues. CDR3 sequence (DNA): TGCAGTGCTAGAGATAAGGGACAGGGTTACGAGCAGTACTTC. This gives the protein CSARDKGQGYEQYF.

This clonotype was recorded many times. Here the CDR3 DNA reads TGTGCCAGCAGCTCTAGTCCGGGACAGGGTGACGAAAAACTGTTTTTT. The encoded protein is CASSSSPGQGDEKLFF. The chain employs TRBV7-6 and TRBJ1-4; 9 bases line up with TRBD1. Germline V lookup: CDR1 SGHVS, CDR2 FNYEAQ. J was trimmed by 8 bases and V by 4 bases; bases with no gene match: 11. The CDR3 is made up of 16 amino acids.

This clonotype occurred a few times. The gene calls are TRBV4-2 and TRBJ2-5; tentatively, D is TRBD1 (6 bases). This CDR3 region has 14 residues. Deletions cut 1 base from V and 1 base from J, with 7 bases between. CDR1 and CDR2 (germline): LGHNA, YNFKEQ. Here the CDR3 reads CASSQGTAQETQYF. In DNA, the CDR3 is TGTGCCAGCAGCCAAGGGACAGCCCAAGAGACCCAGTACTTC.

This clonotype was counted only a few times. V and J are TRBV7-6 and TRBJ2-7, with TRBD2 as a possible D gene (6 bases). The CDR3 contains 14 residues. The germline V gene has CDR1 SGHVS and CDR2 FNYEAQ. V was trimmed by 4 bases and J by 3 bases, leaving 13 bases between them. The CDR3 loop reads CASSYLGTDYEQYF. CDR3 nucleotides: TGTGCCAGCAGCTATCTCGGGACTGACTACGAGCAGTACTTC.

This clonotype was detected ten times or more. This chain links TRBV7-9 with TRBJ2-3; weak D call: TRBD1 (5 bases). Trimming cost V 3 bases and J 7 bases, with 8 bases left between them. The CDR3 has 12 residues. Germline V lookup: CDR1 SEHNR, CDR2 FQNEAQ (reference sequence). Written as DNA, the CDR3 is TGTGCCAGCAGCTTGGGGCAGAATACGCAGTATTTT. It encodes CASSLGQNTQYF.

The CDR3 is CASSSGTSGSGNEQFF. The CDR3 coding sequence is TGCGCCAGCAGCTCCGGGACTAGCGGGAGTGGAAATGAGCAGTTCTTC. The chain combines TRBV5-1 with TRBJ2-1, with 14 positions matching TRBD2. The CDR3 runs 16 residues. Germline CDR1 SGHRS, CDR2 YFSETQ. J gave up 7 bases and V 3 bases, and 6 bases lay outside the gene matches.

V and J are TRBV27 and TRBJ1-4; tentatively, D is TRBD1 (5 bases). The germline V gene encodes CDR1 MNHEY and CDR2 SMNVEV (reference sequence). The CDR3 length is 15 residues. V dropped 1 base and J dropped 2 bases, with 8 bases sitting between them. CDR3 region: CASSLFGGTNEKLFF. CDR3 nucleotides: TGTGCCAGCAGTTTATTCGGGGGTACTAATGAAAAACTGTTTTTT.

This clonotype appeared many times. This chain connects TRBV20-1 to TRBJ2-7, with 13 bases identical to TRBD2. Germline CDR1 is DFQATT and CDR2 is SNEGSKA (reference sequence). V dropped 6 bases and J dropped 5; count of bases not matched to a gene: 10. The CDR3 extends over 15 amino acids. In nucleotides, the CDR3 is TGCAGTGCCGGGACTAGCGGGATCCGCGGGAACGAGCAGTACTTC. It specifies CSAGTSGIRGNEQYF.

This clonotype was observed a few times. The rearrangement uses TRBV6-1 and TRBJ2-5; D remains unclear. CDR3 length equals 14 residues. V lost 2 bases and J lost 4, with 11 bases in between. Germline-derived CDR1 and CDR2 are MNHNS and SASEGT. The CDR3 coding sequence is TGTGCCAGCAGTGAAAGGAGCAGGCGAGAGACCCAGTACTTC. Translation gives CASSERSRRETQYF.

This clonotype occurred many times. CDR3: CASSLQSGSSYNEQFF. The CDR3 DNA is TGCGCCAGCAGCCTCCAGAGCGGGAGCTCCTACAATGAGCAGTTCTTC. The chain uses TRBV5-1 and TRBJ2-1, with 8 bases identical to TRBD2. CDR3 length equals 16 residues. The germline V gene has CDR1 SGHRS and CDR2 YFSETQ. Trimming took 4 bases from V and 0 from J; bases not matched to a gene: 6. The full variable domain, rest sourced from reference TRBV5-1 and TRBJ2-1, is KAGVTQTPRYLIKTRGQQVTLSCSPISGHRSVSWYQQTPGQGLQFLFEYFSETQRNKGNFPGRFSGRQFSNSRSEMNVSTLELGDSALYLCASSLQSGSSYNEQFFGPGTRLTVL.

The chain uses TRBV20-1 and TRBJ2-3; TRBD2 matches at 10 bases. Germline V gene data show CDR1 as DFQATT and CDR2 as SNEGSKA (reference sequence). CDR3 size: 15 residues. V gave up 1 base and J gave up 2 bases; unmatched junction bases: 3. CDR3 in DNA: TGCAGTGCTAGAGGGACTAGCGGATACACAGATACGCAGTATTTT. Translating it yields CSARGTSGYTDTQYF.

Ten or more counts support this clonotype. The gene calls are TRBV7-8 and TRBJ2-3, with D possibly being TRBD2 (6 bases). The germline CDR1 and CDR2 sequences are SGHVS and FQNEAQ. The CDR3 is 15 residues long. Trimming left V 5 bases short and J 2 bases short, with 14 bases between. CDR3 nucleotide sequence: TGTGCCAGCAGCGGGAGTGGGGGGTTCACAGATACGCAGTATTTT. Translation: CASSGSGGFTDTQYF.

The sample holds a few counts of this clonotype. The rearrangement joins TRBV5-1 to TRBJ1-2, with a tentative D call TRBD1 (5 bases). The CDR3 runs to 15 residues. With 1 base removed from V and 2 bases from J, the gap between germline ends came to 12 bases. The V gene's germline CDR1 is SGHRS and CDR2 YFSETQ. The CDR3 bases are TGCGCCAGCAGCTTGATTTTCGGGGCAAACTATGGCTACACCTTC. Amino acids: CASSLIFGANYGYTF.

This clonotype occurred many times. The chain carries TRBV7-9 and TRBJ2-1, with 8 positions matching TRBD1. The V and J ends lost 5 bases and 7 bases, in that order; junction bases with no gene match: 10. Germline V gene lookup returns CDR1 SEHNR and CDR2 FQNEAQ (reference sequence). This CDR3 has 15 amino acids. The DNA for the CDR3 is TGTGCCAGCAGCCGAGATGGACAGGGTTGGAATGAGCAGTTCTTC. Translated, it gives CASSRDGQGWNEQFF.

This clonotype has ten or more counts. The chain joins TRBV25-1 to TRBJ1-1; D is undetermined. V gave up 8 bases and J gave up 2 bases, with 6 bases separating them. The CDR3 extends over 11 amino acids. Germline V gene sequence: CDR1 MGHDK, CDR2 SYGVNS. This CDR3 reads CASGRNTEAFF. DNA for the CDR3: TGTGCCAGCGGCCGTAACACTGAAGCTTTCTTT. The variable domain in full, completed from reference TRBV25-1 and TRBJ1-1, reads EADIYQTPRYLVIGTGKKITLECSQTMGHDKMYWYQQDPGMELHLIHYSYGVNSTEKGDLSSESTVSRIRTEHFPLTLESARPSHTSQYLCASGRNTEAFFGQGTRLTVV.

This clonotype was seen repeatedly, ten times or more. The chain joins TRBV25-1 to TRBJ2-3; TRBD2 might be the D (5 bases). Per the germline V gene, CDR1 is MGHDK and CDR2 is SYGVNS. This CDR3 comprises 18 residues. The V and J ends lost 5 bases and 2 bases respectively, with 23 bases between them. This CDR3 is CASSPSDWNEVSTDTQYF. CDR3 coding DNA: TGTGCCAGCAGTCCCTCGGACTGGAATGAGGTATCCACAGATACGCAGTATTTT.

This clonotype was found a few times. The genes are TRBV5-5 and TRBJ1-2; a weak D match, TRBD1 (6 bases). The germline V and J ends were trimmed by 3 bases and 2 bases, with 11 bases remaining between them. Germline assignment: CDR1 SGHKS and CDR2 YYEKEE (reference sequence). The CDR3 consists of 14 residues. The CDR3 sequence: CASSSGHPNYGYTF. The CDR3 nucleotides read TGTGCCAGCAGCTCGGGACACCCAAACTATGGCTACACCTTC.

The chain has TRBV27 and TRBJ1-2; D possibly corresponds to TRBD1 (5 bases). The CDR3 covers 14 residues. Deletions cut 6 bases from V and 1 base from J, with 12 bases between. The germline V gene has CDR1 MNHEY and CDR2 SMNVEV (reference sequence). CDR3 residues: CASRTLGGNYGYTF. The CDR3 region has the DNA TGTGCCAGCAGAACCCTCGGGGGTAACTATGGCTACACCTTC.

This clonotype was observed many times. Written as DNA, the CDR3 is TGCAGCGTTAAACCTTCCGGGTTTTCAACAGATACGCAGTATTTT. The encoded protein is CSVKPSGFSTDTQYF. The V call is TRBV29-1, the J call TRBJ2-3; no clear D gene. V was cut by 5 bases and J by 3 bases, with 18 bases left in between. CDR3 length: 15 amino acids. Per germline, CDR1 SQVTM and CDR2 ANQGSEA.

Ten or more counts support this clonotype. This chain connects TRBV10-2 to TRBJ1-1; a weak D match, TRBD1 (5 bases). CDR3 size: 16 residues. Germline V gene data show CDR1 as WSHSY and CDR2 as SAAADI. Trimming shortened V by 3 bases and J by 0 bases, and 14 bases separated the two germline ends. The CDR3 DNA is TGCGCCAGCAGTGATCGGCGGCCAGGGATGAACACTGAAGCTTTCTTT. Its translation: CASSDRRPGMNTEAFF.

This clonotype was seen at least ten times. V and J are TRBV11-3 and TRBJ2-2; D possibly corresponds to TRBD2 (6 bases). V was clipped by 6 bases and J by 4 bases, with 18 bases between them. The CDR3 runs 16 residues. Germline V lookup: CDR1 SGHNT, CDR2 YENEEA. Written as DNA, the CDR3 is TGTGCCAGCAGTCCCTGGCGGGGCGTCAGCACCGGGGAGCTGTTTTTT. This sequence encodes CASSPWRGVSTGELFF.

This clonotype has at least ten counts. The CDR3 is CASNGRAGVGDTQYF. CDR3 DNA sequence: TGTGCCAGCAACGGGCGGGCGGGTGTAGGAGATACGCAGTATTTT. The J gene is TRBJ2-3, the V gene TRBV2; D possibly corresponds to TRBD2 (5 bases). The germline V gene encodes CDR1 SNHLY and CDR2 FYNNEI. The CDR3 runs to 15 residues. The V and J ends lost 7 bases and 5 bases respectively, with 19 bases between them.

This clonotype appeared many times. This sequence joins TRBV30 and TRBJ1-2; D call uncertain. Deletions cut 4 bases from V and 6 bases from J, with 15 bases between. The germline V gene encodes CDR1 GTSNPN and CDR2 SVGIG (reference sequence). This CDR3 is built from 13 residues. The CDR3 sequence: CAWTPSYVDGYTF. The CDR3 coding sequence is TGTGCCTGGACCCCATCTTACGTCGATGGCTACACCTTC.

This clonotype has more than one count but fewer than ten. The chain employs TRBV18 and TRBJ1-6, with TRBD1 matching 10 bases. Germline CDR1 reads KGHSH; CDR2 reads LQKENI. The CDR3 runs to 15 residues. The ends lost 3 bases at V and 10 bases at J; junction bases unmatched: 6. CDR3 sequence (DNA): TGTGCCAGCTCACCGACCGGGACAGGGGAATCACCCCTCCACTTT. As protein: CASSPTGTGESPLHF.

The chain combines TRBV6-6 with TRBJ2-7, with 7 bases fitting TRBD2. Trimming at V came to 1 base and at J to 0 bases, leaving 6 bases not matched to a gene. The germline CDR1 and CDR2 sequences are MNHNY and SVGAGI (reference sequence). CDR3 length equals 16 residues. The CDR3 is CASSYWQGGSSYEQYF. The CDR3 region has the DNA TGTGCCAGCAGTTACTGGCAGGGAGGGAGCTCCTACGAGCAGTACTTC.